The clone carrying this T cell receptor beta chain was observed a few times. TCRdb used MiXCR to reprocess the RT-PCR reads, holding one entry per CDR3 protein. The sample records some 24,000 distinct CDR3 sequences, roughly 43% being singletons. Per the germline V gene, CDR1 is SEHNR and CDR2 is FQNEAQ (reference sequence). Trimming took off 6 bases at V and 4 bases at J, with 10 bases between the two ends. The CDR3 consists of 13 residues. These data belong to a study of patients and donors after allogeneic stem cell transplantation. The sequence was collected from a human donor who was either an allogeneic HSCT recipient or a stem cell or donor lymphocyte infusion donor (not recorded which). It is not recorded whose cells these are; they may come from a transplant donor. The V call is TRBV7-9, the J call TRBJ2-1; a weak D match, TRBD1 (6 bases). Sequences were obtained from blood, either unsorted or a sorted T cell fraction (not recorded which). The DNA for the CDR3 is TGTGCCAGCAGGCCTACAGGGTACAATGAGCAGTTCTTC. Translated: CASRPTGYNEQFF.